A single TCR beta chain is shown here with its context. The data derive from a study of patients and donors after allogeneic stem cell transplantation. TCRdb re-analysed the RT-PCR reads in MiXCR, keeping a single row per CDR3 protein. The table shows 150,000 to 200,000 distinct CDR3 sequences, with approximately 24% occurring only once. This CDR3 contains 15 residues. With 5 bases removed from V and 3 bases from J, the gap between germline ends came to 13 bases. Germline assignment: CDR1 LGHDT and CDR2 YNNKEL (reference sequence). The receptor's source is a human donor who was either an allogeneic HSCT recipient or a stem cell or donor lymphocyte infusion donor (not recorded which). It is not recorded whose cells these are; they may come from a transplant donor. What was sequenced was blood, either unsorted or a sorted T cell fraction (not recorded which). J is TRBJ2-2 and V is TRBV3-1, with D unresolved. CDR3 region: CASSTGNSYTGELFF. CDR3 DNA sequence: TGTGCCAGCAGCACTGGGAACTCCTACACCGGGGAGCTGTTTTTT.